This is a list of T cell receptor beta chains from one sample in a study of T cell responses to AZD1222 COVID-19 vaccine. TCRdb's copy holds only in-frame clones and misses some; the assay was immunoSEQ multiplex PCR. The sample lists some 120,000 clones; 88% were seen once. The material was peripheral blood, obtained on day 0 of MenACWY control vaccination. The receptor source for this set is an adult in good health. CDR3s include the opening cysteine and the closing phenylalanine or tryptophan. Each record gives: CDR3 protein, CDR3 length, clone size, V gene. The size entry is marked missing in some rows and otherwise reads once, few, many or a size class.

CASTTGTVNTIYF | 13 | - | TRBV3-1/TRBV3-2
CSASEHLNTEAFF | 13 | - | TRBV20-1
CASRATGNQPQHF | 13 | - | TRBV6-5
CASRTGTRDVSPQYF | 15 | - | TRBV28
CASTDRDYGYTF | 12 | - | TRBV9
CASSHQGSGEQYF | 13 | - | TRBV6-5
CASRSLGGLGYGYTF | 15 | - | TRBV5-1
CASSHVGHAKNIQYF | 15 | few | TRBV19
CASSPGLADQETQYF | 15 | - | TRBV7-7
CASSFQETQYF | 11 | - | TRBV18
CATSRVRKNTEAFF | 14 | - | TRBV15